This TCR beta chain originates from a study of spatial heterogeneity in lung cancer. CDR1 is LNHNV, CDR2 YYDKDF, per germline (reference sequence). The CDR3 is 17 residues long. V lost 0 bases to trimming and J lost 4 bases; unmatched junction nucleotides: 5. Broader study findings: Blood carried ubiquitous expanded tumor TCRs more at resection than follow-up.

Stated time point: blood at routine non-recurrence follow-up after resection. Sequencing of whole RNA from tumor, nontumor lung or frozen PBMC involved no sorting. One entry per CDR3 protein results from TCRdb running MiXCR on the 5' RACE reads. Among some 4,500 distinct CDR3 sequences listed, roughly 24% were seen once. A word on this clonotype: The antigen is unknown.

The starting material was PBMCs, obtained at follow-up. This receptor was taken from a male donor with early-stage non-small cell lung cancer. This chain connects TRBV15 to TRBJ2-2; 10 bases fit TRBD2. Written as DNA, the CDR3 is TGTGCCACCAGCAGAGATGGACTAGCGGTTACCACCGGGGAGCTGTTTTTT. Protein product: CATSRDGLAVTTGELFF.